Shown below are 3 T cell receptor beta chains from a single sample sequenced in a study of blood T cell repertoires in COVID-19 (TCRdb year 2020). Receptors were amplified or captured by the immunoSEQ multiplex PCR assay. TCRdb took over this immuneACCESS table, retaining in-frame rearrangements with V and J assigned. Such tables are incomplete; in checked studies, under half of the missing clones stem from an unresolved V gene, and the remainder is unexplained. In all, the sample holds about 280,000 clones, and roughly 91% of those were seen once. 1.5% to 2% of the sample is taken by the ten largest. Sequences were obtained from PBMCs or T cells enriched from blood (not recorded which). These TCRs come from a woman aged 55-70 years who had recovered from COVID-19.

V is TRBV27 and J is TRBJ1-2; TRBD1 agrees at 7 bases. The CDR3 extends over 13 amino acids. Germline V gene data show CDR1 as MNHEY and CDR2 as SMNVEV (reference sequence). The V gene end was trimmed by 5 bases and the J gene end by 8 bases; junction bases not matched to a gene: 8. DNA for the CDR3: TGTGCCAGCAGTACCGGACAGGCGCGGGGCTACACCTTC. It specifies CASSTGQARGYTF.

The chain joins TRBV9 to TRBJ2-1, with 7 nucleotides matching TRBD2. The length of the CDR3 is 16 residues. The V and J ends lost 3 bases and 5 bases, in that order; junction bases with no gene match: 11. Germline lookup yields CDR1 SGDLS and CDR2 YYNGEE. The CDR3 protein is CASSARGVVGHNEQFF. The CDR3 nucleotides read TGTGCCAGCAGCGCCCGGGGGGTAGTTGGTCACAATGAGCAGTTCTTC.

This chain joins TRBV28 and TRBJ1-6, with unresolved D. Deletions cut 5 bases from V and 9 bases from J, with 11 bases between. Per the germline V gene, CDR1 is MDHEN and CDR2 is SYDVKM. The CDR3 covers 13 residues. The CDR3 spells CASSIPRSSPLHF. Here the CDR3 DNA reads TGTGCCAGCAGTATCCCGAGGAGTTCACCCCTCCACTTT.